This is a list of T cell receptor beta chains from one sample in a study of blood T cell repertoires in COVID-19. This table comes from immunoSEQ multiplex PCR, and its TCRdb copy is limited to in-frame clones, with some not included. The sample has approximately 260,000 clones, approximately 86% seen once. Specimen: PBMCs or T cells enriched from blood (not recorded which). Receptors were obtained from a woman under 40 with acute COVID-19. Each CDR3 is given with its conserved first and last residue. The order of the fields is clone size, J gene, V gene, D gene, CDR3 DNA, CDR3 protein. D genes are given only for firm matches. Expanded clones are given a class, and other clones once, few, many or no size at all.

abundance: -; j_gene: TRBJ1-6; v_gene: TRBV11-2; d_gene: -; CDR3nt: TGTGCCAGCAGCCAAAATAATTCACCCCTCCACTTT; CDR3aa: CASSQNNSPLHF
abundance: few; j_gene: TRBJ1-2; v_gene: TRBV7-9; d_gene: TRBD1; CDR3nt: TGTGCCAGCAGCTCCGGACAGGGGAACTATGGCTACACCTTC; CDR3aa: CASSSGQGNYGYTF
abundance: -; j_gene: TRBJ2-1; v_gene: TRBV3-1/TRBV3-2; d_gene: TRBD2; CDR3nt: TGTGCCAGCAGCCAGGATCCCGGGACTAGCGGGAGGCCGCGTGAGCAGTTCTTC; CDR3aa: CASSQDPGTSGRPREQFF
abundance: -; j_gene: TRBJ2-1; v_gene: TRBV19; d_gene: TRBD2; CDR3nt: TGTGCCAGTAGTTTCACCCCGGGACTAGCGGGTTACGCAGGGAATGAGCAGTTCTTC; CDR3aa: CASSFTPGLAGYAGNEQFF
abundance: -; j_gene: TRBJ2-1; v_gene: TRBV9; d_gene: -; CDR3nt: TGTGCCAGCAACGTGGGACAAAATTACAATGAGCAGTTCTTC; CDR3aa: CASNVGQNYNEQFF
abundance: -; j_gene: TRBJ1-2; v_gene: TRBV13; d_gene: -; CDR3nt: TGTGCCAGCAGATGGACAGCTCTCCTAAACTATGGCTACACCTTC; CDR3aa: CASRWTALLNYGYTF
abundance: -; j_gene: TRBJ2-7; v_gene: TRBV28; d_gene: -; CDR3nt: TGTGCCAGCACCTCCCAGGGGTTTGGAACAACCTCAAACTACGAGCAGTACTTC; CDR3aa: CASTSQGFGTTSNYEQYF
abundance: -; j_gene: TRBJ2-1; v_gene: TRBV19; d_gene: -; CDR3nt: TGTGCCAGTAGTCCCCGGGAGCATGAGCAGTTCTTC; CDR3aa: CASSPREHEQFF
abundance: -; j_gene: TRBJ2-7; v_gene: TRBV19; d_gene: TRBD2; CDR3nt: TGTGCCAGTAGTAAGGGACTAGCGGCCCTCAACTACGAGCAGTACTTC; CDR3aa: CASSKGLAALNYEQYF
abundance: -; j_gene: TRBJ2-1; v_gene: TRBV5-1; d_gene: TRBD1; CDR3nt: TGCGCCAGCACGCCTCCGGGACAGGGTTCCGGTGAGCAGTTCTTC; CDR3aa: CASTPPGQGSGEQFF
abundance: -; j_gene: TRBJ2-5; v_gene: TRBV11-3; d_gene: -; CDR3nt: TGTGCCAGCAGCTTAGGAAAGGGACTGGGACAAGAGACCCAGTACTTC; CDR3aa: CASSLGKGLGQETQYF
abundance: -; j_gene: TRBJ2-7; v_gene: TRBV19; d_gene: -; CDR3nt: TGTGCCAGTAGTAGATTTGAGGATCCCTACGAGCAGTACTTC; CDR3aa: CASSRFEDPYEQYF
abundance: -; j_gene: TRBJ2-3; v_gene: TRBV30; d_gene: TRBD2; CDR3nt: TGTGCCTGGAGTAAAATAGCGGGGGGGGGCACAGATACGCAGTATTTT; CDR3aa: CAWSKIAGGGTDTQYF
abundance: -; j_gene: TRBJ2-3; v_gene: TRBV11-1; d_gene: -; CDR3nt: TGTGCCAGCAGCTACGGACTCACCACAGATACGCAGTATTTT; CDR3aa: CASSYGLTTDTQYF
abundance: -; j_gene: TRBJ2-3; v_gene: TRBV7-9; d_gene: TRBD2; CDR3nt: TGTGCCAGCAGCCAAGGGGGACTAGCGGGGTCCACAGATACGCAGTATTTT; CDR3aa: CASSQGGLAGSTDTQYF
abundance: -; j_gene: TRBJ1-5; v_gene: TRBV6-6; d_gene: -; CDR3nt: TGTGCCAGCAGTTATATGTCTCCAGGGGCCGGGCAGCCCCAGCATTTT; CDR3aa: CASSYMSPGAGQPQHF
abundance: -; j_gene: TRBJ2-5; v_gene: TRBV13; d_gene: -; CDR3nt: TGTGCCAGCAGCTTAGTCTTGGGTGCACAGGGAGAGACCCAGTACTTC; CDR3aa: CASSLVLGAQGETQYF
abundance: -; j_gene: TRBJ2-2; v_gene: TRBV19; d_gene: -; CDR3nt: TGTGCCAGTAAGGCAGACTGGAACACCGGGGAGCTGTTTTTT; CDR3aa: CASKADWNTGELFF
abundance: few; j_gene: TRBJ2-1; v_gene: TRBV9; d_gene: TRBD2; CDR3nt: TGTGCCAGCAGCGTCTACGGGGGGGCCTACAATGAGCAGTTCTTC; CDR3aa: CASSVYGGAYNEQFF
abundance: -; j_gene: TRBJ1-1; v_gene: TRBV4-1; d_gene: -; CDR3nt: TGCGCCAGCAGCCCGGGGGGAGGCACTGAAGCTTTCTTT; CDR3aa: CASSPGGGTEAFF
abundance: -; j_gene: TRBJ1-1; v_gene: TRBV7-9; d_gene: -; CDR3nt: TGTGCCAGCAGCTTAGGGGCGGGTTCTGAAGCTTTCTTT; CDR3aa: CASSLGAGSEAFF
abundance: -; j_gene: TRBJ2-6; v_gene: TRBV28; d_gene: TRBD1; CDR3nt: TGTGCCAGCTGGGGCCCACAGGGGGCAGGGGCCAACGTCCTGACTTTC; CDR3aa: CASWGPQGAGANVLTF
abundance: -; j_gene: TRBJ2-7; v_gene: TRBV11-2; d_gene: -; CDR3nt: TGTGCCAGCACCCTAGGGGGGAGGGCCCGGGGCTCCTACGAGCAGTACTTC; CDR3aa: CASTLGGRARGSYEQYF
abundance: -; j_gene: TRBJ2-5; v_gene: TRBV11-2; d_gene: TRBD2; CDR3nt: TGTGCCAGCAGCATATTAGCGGGGGGGCCTGAGACCCAGTACTTC; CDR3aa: CASSILAGGPETQYF
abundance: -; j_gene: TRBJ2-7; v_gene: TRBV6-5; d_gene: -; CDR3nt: TGTGCCAGCAGCCTGACACTCCCTTCGGACGAGCAGTACTTC; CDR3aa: CASSLTLPSDEQYF
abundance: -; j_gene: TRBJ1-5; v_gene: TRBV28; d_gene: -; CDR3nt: TGTGCCAGCTCTGGGGGCGACGGTCAGCCCCAGCATTTT; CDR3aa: CASSGGDGQPQHF
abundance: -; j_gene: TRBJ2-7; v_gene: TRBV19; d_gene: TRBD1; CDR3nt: TGTGCCAGTAGTATGGGGACAGGAGACTACGAGCAGTACTTC; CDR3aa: CASSMGTGDYEQYF
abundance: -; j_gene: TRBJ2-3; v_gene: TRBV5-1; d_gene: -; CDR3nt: TGCGCCAGCAGCTCCCTGGGGGGGCAAACAGATACGCAGTATTTT; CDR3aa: CASSSLGGQTDTQYF
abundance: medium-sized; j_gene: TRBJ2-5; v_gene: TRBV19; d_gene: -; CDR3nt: TGTGCCAGTAGTACGGACACCTCTCAAGAGACCCAGTACTTC; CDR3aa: CASSTDTSQETQYF
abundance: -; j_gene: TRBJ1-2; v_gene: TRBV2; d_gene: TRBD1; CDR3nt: TGTGCCAGCAGAGCCGGGACAGGGGTGAACTATGGCTACACCTTC; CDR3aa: CASRAGTGVNYGYTF
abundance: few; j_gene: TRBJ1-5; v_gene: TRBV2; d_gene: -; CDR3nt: TGTGCCACCAGGCCAGGCCGTAATCAGCCCCAGCATTTT; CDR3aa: CATRPGRNQPQHF
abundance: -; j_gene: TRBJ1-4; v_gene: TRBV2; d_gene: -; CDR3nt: TGTGCCAGCAGTGCCATGGGGCTCAAGGGAGAAAAACTGTTTTTT; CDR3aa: CASSAMGLKGEKLFF
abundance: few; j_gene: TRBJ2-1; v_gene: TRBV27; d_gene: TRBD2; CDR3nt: TGTGCCAGCAGTTTAGCGGGAGAACCCTACAATGAGCAGTTCTTC; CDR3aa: CASSLAGEPYNEQFF
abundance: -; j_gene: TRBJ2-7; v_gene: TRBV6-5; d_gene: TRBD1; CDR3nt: TGTGCCAGCAGACCGGGACAGGGGCCGAACTACGAGCAGTACTTC; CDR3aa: CASRPGQGPNYEQYF
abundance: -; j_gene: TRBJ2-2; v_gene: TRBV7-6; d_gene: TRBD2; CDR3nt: TGTGCCAGCAGGAGACAGATCATCAACAGCGGGAGGGCCAACACCGGGGAGCTGTTTTTT; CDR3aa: CASRRQIINSGRANTGELFF
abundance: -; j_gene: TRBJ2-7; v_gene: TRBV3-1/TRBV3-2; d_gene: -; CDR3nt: TGTGCCAGCAGCCAAGGGGCTGAGCAGTACTTC; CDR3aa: CASSQGAEQYF
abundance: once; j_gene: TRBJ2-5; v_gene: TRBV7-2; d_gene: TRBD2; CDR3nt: TGTGCCAGCAGGAGAGGGGCTAGCGGTTTGGAGACCCAGTACTTC; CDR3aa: CASRRGASGLETQYF
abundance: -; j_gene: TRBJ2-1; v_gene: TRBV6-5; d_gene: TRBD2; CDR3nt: TGTGCCAGCAGTTACGGTAGCGGGAGCGGGAGGGAGCAGTTCTTC; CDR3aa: CASSYGSGSGREQFF
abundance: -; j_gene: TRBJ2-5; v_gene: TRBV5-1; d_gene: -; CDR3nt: TGCGCCAGCAGACTTGTGGGCCAGGGCAAAGAGACCCAGTACTTC; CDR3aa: CASRLVGQGKETQYF
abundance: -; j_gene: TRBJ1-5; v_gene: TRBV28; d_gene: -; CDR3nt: TGTGCCAGCAGTTTTATAGGGGTGCGACAGCCCCAGCATTTT; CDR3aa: CASSFIGVRQPQHF
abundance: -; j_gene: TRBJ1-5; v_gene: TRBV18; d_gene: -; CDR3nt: TGTGCCAGCTCACCACGGGGGCGTGGGGATCAGCCCCAGCATTTT; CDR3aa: CASSPRGRGDQPQHF
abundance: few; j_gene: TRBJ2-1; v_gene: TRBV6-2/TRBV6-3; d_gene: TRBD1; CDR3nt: TGTGCCAGCAGCTCCGGACAGGGGGCGTTCAATGAGCAGTTCTTC; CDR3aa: CASSSGQGAFNEQFF
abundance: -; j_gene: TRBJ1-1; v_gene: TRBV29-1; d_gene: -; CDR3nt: TGCAGCGCTAAGAACACTGAAGCTTTCTTT; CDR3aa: CSAKNTEAFF
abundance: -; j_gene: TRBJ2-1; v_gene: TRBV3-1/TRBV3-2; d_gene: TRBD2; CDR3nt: TGTGCCAGCAGCCAAGACCAACTAGCGGGATACAATGAGCAGTTCTTC; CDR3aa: CASSQDQLAGYNEQFF
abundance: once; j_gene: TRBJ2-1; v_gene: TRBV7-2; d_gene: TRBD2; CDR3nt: TGTGCCAGCAGCTTAGGTTCGGGACTAGCGCCCTCCTACAATGAGCAGTTCTTC; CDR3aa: CASSLGSGLAPSYNEQFF
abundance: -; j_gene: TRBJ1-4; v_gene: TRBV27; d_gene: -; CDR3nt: TGTGCCAGCAGTTTATCCAGGAATGGGAAACTGTTTTTT; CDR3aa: CASSLSRNGKLFF
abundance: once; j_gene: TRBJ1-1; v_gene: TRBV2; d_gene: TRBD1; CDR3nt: TGTGCCAGCAGTGAACGGGCAGGGGGCTCTACTGAAGCTTTCTTT; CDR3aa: CASSERAGGSTEAFF
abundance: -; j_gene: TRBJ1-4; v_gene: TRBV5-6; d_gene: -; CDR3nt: TGTGCCAGCAGCAGGACAGAGGATAATGAAAAACTGTTTTTT; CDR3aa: CASSRTEDNEKLFF
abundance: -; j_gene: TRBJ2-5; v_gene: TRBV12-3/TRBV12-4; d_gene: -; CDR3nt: TGTGCCAGCAGCTCCAGGGTTTTCGGGACCCAGTACTTC; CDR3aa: CASSSRVFGTQYF
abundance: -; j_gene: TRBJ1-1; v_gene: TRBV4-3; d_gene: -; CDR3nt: TGCGCCAGCAGCCAAGATCGGGCAGGGGAAGCTTTCTTT; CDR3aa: CASSQDRAGEAFF
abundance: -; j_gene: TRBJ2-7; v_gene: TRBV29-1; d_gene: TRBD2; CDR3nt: TGCAGCGTTATTATAGCGGGGGGCTCCTACGAGCAGTACTTC; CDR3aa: CSVIIAGGSYEQYF
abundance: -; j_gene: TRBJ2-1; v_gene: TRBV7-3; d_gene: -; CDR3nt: TGTGCCAGCAGCTTATACCCCCCTTCGACAGTCTCCTACAATGAGCAGTTCTTC; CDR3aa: CASSLYPPSTVSYNEQFF
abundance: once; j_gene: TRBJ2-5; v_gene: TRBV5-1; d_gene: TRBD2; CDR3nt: TGCGCCAGCAGCTTGGGGCCAGCGGGGACCCCCGGGACCCAGTACTTC; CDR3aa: CASSLGPAGTPGTQYF